The rows below give T cell receptor beta chains drawn from one sample of a study of cytomegalovirus exposure and HLA in healthy donors. Produced via immunoSEQ multiplex PCR; TCRdb's table is partial and in-frame only. The table lists some 110,000 clones, roughly 74% of them singletons, with around 4% in the top ten. Sequenced input: PBMCs. The receptors come from a man aged 35-49 years in good health and CMV-seronegative. Each CDR3 is given with its conserved first and last residue. Each record gives: J gene, clone size, D gene, V gene, CDR3 protein, CDR3 DNA. The D gene is left open where the match is weak. Size values are once, few and many counts, or a class for expanded clones, and some rows have none.

TRBJ2-3	-	-	TRBV15	CATSRDRDTQYF	TGTGCCACCAGCAGAGACAGAGATACGCAGTATTTT
TRBJ2-7	-	-	TRBV5-1	CASSLGGLETYEQYF	TGCGCCAGCAGCTTGGGGGGCCTTGAAACCTACGAGCAGTACTTC
TRBJ1-2	-	TRBD1	TRBV5-1	CASSIPGTDLNYGYTF	TGCGCCAGCAGCATCCCCGGGACAGATCTTAACTATGGCTACACCTTC
TRBJ1-4	-	-	TRBV5-6	CASSLTGVAATNEKLFF	TGTGCCAGCAGCCTCACCGGGGTGGCGGCAACTAATGAAAAACTGTTTTTT
TRBJ1-1	-	TRBD1	TRBV5-1	CASSLGTGGSEAFF	TGCGCCAGCAGCTTGGGGACAGGGGGCTCTGAAGCTTTCTTT
TRBJ1-1	-	-	TRBV12-5	CASGRSGSTEAFF	TGTGCTAGTGGGCGGAGCGGGTCCACTGAAGCTTTCTTT
TRBJ2-1	few	-	TRBV21-1	CASSNSRVEQFF	TGTGCCAGCAGTAATAGCAGGGTTGAGCAGTTCTTC
TRBJ2-6	few	-	TRBV7-6	CASIRSGLISGANVLTF	TGTGCCAGCATCAGGTCAGGGTTAATCTCTGGGGCCAACGTCCTGACTTTC
TRBJ2-7	-	TRBD1	TRBV6-5	CASSYRDSATYEQYF	TGTGCCAGCAGTTATCGGGACAGCGCTACCTACGAGCAGTACTTC
TRBJ2-1	-	-	TRBV18	CASSPPGQLGNEQFF	TGTGCCAGCTCACCACCGGGGCAGCTGGGGAATGAGCAGTTCTTC
TRBJ2-3	-	TRBD1	TRBV9	CASSVVSRTGDTQYF	TGTGCCAGCAGCGTAGTATCCAGGACAGGGGATACGCAGTATTTT
TRBJ2-1	few	-	TRBV27	CASSYTRRVNEQFF	TGTGCCAGCAGTTATACCCGGCGGGTCAATGAGCAGTTCTTC
TRBJ2-7	-	TRBD2	TRBV7-3	CASSVGTSGGEQYF	TGTGCCAGCAGCGTAGGGACTAGCGGAGGCGAGCAGTACTTC
TRBJ2-5	-	-	TRBV6-5	CASNRAHHQETQYF	TGTGCCAGCAATAGAGCCCACCACCAAGAGACCCAGTACTTC
TRBJ2-3	-	-	TRBV5-1	CASSLSGLYTDTQYF	TGCGCCAGCAGCTTATCGGGACTCTACACAGATACGCAGTATTTT
TRBJ1-6	few	-	TRBV4-1	CASSQPSSYNSPLHF	TGCGCCAGCAGCCAGCCCAGCTCCTATAATTCACCCCTCCACTTT
TRBJ2-5	-	TRBD2	TRBV7-2	CASSLGTSGARVETQYF	TGTGCCAGCAGCTTAGGGACTAGCGGGGCCAGGGTCGAGACCCAGTACTTC
TRBJ2-7	once	TRBD1	TRBV6-5	CATKTGTASYEQYF	TGTGCCACCAAAACCGGGACAGCATCCTACGAGCAGTACTTC
TRBJ1-6	few	-	TRBV6-6	CASSSPSGYSPLHF	TGTGCCAGCAGTTCCCCTTCAGGGTATTCACCCCTCCACTTT
TRBJ1-1	-	-	TRBV7-9	CSSSHPRVRTTYAEAFF	TGTTCCAGCAGCCATCCCAGGGTCCGTACAACTTACGCTGAAGCTTTCTTT
TRBJ1-1	-	-	TRBV19	CASSAFYEAAFF	TGTGCCAGTAGTGCCTTCTACGAGGCAGCTTTCTTT
TRBJ2-1	-	TRBD2	TRBV7-9	CASSLVGTSALYLYNEQFF	TGTGCCAGCAGCTTAGTTGGGACTAGCGCCTTATACCTCTACAATGAGCAGTTCTTC
TRBJ2-7	few	TRBD2	TRBV9	CASSPGGLAYEQYF	TGTGCCAGCAGCCCCGGGGGGTTAGCCTACGAGCAGTACTTC
TRBJ1-1	few	-	TRBV7-9	CASSSQGITEAFF	TGTGCCAGCAGCTCTCAGGGGATCACTGAAGCTTTCTTT
TRBJ2-6	-	-	TRBV7-2	CASSERSGANGLTF	TGTGCCAGCAGCGAACGATCTGGGGCCAACGGCCTGACTTTC
TRBJ1-6	-	-	TRBV7-9	CASGLYREPLHF	TGTGCCAGCGGACTTTACAGGGAACCCCTCCACTTT
TRBJ2-7	-	-	TRBV6-1	CASRTFRGPYEQYF	TGTGCCAGCAGGACATTCAGGGGTCCCTACGAGCAGTACTTC
TRBJ2-3	-	TRBD1	TRBV28	CATTTGSTDTQYF	TGTGCCACCACGACAGGGTCCACAGATACGCAGTATTTT
TRBJ2-2	-	-	TRBV27	CASSFRSSGTGELFF	TGTGCCAGCAGTTTTCGGAGTTCGGGCACCGGGGAGCTGTTTTTT
TRBJ2-7	few	-	TRBV5-1	CASSPFGHEIEQYF	TGCGCCAGCAGCCCTTTCGGACACGAGATAGAGCAGTACTTC
TRBJ2-3	few	-	TRBV5-5	CASSQLAIADTQYF	TGTGCCAGCAGCCAACTAGCAATCGCAGATACGCAGTATTTT
TRBJ1-1	-	-	TRBV2	CASVHFMNTEAFF	TGTGCCAGCGTCCACTTCATGAACACTGAAGCTTTCTTT
TRBJ1-2	few	-	TRBV5-4	CASSKKEADYGYTF	TGTGCCAGCAGCAAAAAAGAGGCTGACTATGGCTACACCTTC
TRBJ2-5	-	-	TRBV7-9	CASSPTGGETQYF	TGTGCCAGCAGCCCGACAGGTGGGGAGACCCAGTACTTC
TRBJ2-7	-	TRBD2	TRBV6-1	CASSPSGGSYEQYF	TGTGCCAGCAGTCCCTCGGGAGGCTCCTACGAGCAGTACTTC
TRBJ2-3	-	-	TRBV19	CASSMTVTDTQYF	TGTGCCAGTAGTATGACAGTCACAGATACGCAGTATTTT
TRBJ2-1	-	TRBD1	TRBV4-1	CASSQARDRVFEQFF	TGCGCCAGCAGCCAAGCCCGGGACAGGGTCTTTGAGCAGTTCTTC
TRBJ2-7	-	TRBD2	TRBV7-2	CASSLGRGGGYEQYF	TGTGCCAGCAGCCTCGGCCGGGGGGGCGGCTACGAGCAGTACTTC
TRBJ2-1	-	-	TRBV19	CASSSGVSYNEQFF	TGTGCCAGCAGCTCGGGAGTCTCCTACAATGAGCAGTTCTTC
TRBJ1-1	once	-	TRBV11-1	CASSLEPGNTEAFF	TGTGCCAGCAGCTTAGAGCCGGGGAACACTGAAGCTTTCTTT
TRBJ1-6	-	-	TRBV2	CASSVESSYNSPLHF	TGTGCCAGCAGTGTTGAGAGCTCCTATAATTCACCCCTCCACTTT